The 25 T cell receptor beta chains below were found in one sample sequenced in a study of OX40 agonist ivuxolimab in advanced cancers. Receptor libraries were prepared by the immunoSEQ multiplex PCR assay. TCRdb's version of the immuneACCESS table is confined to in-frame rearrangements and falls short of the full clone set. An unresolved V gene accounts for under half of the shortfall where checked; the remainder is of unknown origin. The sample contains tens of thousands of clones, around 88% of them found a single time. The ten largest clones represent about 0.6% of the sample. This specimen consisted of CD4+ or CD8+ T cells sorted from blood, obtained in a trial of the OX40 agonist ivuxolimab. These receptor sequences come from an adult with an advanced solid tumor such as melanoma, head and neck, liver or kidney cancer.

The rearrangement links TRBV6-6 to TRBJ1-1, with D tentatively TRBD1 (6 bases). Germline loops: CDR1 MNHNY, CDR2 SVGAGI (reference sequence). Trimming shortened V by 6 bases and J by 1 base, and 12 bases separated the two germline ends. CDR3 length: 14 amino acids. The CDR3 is CASRKGHQNTEAFF. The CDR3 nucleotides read TGTGCCAGCAGAAAGGGACACCAGAACACTGAAGCTTTCTTT.

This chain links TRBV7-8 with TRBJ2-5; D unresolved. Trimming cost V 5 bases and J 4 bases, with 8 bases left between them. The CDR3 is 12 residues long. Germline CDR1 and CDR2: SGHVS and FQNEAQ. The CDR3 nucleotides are TGTGCCAGCAGCCCCGTCCGAGAGACCCAGTACTTC. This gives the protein CASSPVRETQYF.

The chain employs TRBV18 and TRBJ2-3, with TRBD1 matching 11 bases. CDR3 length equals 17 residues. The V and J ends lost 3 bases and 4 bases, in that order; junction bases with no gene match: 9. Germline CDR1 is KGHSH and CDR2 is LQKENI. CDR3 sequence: CASSPPGQGVWADTQYF. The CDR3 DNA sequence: TGTGCCAGCTCACCCCCGGGACAGGGGGTCTGGGCAGATACGCAGTATTTT.

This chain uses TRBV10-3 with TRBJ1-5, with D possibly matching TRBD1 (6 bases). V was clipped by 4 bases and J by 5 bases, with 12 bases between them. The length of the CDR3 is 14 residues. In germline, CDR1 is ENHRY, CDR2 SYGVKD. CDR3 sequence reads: CAISATGYDQPQHF. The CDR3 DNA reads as TGTGCCATCAGTGCAACAGGGTACGATCAGCCCCAGCATTTT.

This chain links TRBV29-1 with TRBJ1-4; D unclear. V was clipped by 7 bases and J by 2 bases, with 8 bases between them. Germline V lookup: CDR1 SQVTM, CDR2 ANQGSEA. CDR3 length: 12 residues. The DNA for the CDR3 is TGCAGCGCGGCCCTCACTAATGAAAAACTGTTTTTT. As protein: CSAALTNEKLFF.

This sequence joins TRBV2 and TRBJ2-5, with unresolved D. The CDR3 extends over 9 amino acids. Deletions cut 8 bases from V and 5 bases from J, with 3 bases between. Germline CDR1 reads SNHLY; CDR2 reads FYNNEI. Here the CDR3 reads CASGETQYF. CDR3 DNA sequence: TGTGCCAGCGGGGAGACCCAGTACTTC.

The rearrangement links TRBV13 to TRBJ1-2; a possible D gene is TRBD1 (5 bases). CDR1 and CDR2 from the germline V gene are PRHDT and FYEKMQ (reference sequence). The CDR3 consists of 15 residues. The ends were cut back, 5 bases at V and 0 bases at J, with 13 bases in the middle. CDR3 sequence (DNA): TGTGCCAGCAGCCCGGGGGGACGGTCTAACTATGGCTACACCTTC. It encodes CASSPGGRSNYGYTF.

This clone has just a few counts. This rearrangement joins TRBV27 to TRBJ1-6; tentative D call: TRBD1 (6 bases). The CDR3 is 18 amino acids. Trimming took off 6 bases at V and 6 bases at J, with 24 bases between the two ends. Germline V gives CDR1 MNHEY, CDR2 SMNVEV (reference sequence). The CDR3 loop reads CASRLAPRGALSNSPLHF. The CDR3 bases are TGTGCCAGCAGACTAGCGCCAAGGGGGGCCCTCAGTAATTCACCCCTCCACTTT.

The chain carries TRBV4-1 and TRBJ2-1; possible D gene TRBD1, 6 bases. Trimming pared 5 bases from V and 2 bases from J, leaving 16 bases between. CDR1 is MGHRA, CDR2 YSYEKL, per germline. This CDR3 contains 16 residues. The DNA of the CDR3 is TGCGCCAGCAGCTTCACCGGGACACTAACCTACAATGAGCAGTTCTTC. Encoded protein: CASSFTGTLTYNEQFF.

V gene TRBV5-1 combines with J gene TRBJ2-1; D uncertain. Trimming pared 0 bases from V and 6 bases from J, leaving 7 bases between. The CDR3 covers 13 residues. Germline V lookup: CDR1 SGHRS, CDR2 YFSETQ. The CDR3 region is CASSLATRNEQFF. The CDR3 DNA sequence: TGCGCCAGCAGCTTGGCCACCCGCAATGAGCAGTTCTTC. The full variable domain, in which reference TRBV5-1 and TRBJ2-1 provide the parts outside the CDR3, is KAGVTQTPRYLIKTRGQQVTLSCSPISGHRSVSWYQQTPGQGLQFLFEYFSETQRNKGNFPGRFSGRQFSNSRSEMNVSTLELGDSALYLCASSLATRNEQFFGPGTRLTVL.

The CDR3 spells CASSIGQSPDTQYF. The CDR3 region has the DNA TGTGCCAGTAGTATCGGACAGAGCCCAGATACGCAGTATTTT. This chain uses TRBV19 with TRBJ2-3; D might be TRBD1 (6 bases). V was cut by 3 bases and J by 4 bases, with 11 bases left in between. CDR1 LNHDA and CDR2 SQIVND come from the germline V gene (reference sequence). This CDR3 region has 14 residues.

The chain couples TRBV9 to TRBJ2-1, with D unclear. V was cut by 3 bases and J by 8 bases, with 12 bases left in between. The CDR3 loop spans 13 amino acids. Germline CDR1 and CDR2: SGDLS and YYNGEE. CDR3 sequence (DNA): TGTGCCAGCAGCGCGCCGGGCCCGTATGAGCAGTTCTTC. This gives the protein CASSAPGPYEQFF.

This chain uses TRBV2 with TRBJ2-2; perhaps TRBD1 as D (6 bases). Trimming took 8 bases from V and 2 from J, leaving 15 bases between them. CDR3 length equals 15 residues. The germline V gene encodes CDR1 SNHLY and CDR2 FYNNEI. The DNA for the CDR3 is TGTGCCAGCGGGGGCCAGGGGATAAACACCGGGGAGCTGTTTTTT. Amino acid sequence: CASGGQGINTGELFF.

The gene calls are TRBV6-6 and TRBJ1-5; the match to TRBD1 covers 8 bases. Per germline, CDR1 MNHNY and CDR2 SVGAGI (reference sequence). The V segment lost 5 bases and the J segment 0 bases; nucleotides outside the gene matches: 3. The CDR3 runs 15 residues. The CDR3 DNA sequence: TGTGCCAGCAGTCGGACAGGGATTAGCAATCAGCCCCAGCATTTT. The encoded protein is CASSRTGISNQPQHF.

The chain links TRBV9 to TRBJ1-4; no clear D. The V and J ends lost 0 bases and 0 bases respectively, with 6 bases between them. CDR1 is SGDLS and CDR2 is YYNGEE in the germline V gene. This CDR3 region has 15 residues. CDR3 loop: CASSVALATNEKLFF. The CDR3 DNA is TGTGCCAGCAGCGTAGCTTTGGCAACTAATGAAAAACTGTTTTTT.

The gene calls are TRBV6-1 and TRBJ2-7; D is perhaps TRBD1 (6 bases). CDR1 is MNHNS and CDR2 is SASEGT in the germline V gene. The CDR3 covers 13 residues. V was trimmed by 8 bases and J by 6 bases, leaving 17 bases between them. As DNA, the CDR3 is TGTGCCAGCTGCAGGACAGAGGACAGCGAGCAGTACTTC. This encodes CASCRTEDSEQYF.

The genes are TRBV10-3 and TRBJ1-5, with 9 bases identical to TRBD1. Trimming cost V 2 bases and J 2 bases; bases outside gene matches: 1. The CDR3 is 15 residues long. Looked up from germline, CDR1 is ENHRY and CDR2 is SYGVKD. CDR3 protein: CAISERTGGNQPQHF. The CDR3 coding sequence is TGTGCCATCAGTGAGCGGACAGGGGGCAATCAGCCCCAGCATTTT.

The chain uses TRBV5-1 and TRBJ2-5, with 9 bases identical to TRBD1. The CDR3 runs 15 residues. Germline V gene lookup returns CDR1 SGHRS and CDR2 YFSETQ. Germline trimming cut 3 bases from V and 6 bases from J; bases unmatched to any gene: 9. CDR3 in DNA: TGCGCCAGCAGCTCTACAGGGGGCTCCGAAAAGACCCAGTACTTC. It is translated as CASSSTGGSEKTQYF. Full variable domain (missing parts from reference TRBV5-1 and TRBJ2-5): KAGVTQTPRYLIKTRGQQVTLSCSPISGHRSVSWYQQTPGQGLQFLFEYFSETQRNKGNFPGRFSGRQFSNSRSEMNVSTLELGDSALYLCASSSTGGSEKTQYFGPGTRLLVL.

CDR3 sequence: CAGTGGYEQYF. CDR3 DNA sequence: TGTGCCGGTACAGGGGGCTACGAGCAGTACTTC. The rearrangement links TRBV2 to TRBJ2-7; 8 nucleotides align to TRBD1. CDR3 length equals 11 residues. Germline V gene sequence: CDR1 SNHLY, CDR2 FYNNEI. V dropped 11 bases and J dropped 3; count of bases not matched to a gene: 3.

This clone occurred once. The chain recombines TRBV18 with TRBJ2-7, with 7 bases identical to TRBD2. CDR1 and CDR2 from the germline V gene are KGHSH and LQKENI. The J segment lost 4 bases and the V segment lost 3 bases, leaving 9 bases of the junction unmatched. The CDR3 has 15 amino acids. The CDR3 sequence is CASSPSGGSVYEQYF. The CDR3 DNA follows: TGTGCCAGCTCACCTTCCGGGGGGAGCGTTTACGAGCAGTACTTC.

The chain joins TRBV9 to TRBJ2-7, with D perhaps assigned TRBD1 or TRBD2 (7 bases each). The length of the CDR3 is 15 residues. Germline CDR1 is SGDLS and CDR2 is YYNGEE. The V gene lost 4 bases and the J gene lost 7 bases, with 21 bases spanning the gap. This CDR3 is CASSPWGGDSGEQYF. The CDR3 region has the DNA TGTGCCAGCAGCCCCTGGGGGGGGGACAGCGGGGAGCAGTACTTC.

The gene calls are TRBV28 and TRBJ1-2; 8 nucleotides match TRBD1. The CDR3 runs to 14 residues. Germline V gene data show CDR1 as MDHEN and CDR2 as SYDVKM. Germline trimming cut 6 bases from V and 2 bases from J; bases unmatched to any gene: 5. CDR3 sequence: CASSSTGENYGYTF. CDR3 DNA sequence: TGTGCCAGCAGCTCGACAGGGGAGAACTATGGCTACACCTTC.

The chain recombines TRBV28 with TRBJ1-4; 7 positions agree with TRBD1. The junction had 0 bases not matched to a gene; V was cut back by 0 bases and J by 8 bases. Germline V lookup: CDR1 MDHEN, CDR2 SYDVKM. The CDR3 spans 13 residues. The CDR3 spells CASSLWDREKLFF. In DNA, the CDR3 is TGTGCCAGCAGTTTATGGGACAGGGAAAAACTGTTTTTT.

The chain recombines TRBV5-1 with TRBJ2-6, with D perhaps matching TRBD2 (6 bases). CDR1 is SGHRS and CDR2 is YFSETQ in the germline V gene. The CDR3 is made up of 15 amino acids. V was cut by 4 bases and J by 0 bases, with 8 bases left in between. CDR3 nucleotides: TGCGCCAGCAGCGGGGGGATCTCTGGGGCCAACGTCCTGACTTTC. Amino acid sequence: CASSGGISGANVLTF. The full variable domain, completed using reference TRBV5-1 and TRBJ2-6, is KAGVTQTPRYLIKTRGQQVTLSCSPISGHRSVSWYQQTPGQGLQFLFEYFSETQRNKGNFPGRFSGRQFSNSRSEMNVSTLELGDSALYLCASSGGISGANVLTFGAGSRLTVL.

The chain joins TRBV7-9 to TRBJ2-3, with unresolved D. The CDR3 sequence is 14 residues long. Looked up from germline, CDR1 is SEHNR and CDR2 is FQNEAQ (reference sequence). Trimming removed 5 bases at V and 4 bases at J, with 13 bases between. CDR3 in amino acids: CASSPTRSPDTQYF. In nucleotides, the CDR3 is TGTGCCAGCAGCCCGACTCGCAGTCCAGATACGCAGTATTTT.